This T cell receptor (beta chain) comes out of a study of shared clonotypes between healthy human individuals. V was pared by 3 bases and J by 4 bases, with 23 bases between. CDR1 and CDR2 (germline): SGHRS, YFSETQ. The CDR3 sequence is 17 residues long. On this clone itself: Its antigen is currently unknown.

General observations from the study: Clonotype sharing among donors was expected to depend on sequencing depth.

Deep was the level at which the assay was run. Clones were read by immunoSEQ multiplex PCR, and TCRdb kept only the in-frame ones, dropping some. The sample has about 1.5 million clones, about 96% seen once. This sequence originates from a young man in good health. The material sequenced was naive CD4+ T cells sorted from blood. The subset: CD45RA+ positively selected. V gene TRBV5-1 combines with J gene TRBJ2-7, with a weak D call TRBD1 (6 bases). CDR3: CASSSTGVRTEEYEQYF. In nucleotides, the CDR3 is TGCGCCAGCAGCTCGACAGGAGTCCGGACAGAGGAATACGAGCAGTACTTC.